This TCR beta chain comes out of a study of T cells in Graves' hyperthyroidism and ophthalmopathy. The CDR3 length is 14 residues. V was trimmed by 6 bases and J by 0 bases, leaving 12 bases between them. TCR beta CDR3 region amplification was performed from RNA transcripts. First-round RT-PCR targeting the TCR CDR3 was performed with the HTBI primer set. TCRdb re-derived calls from the multiplex PCR reads in MiXCR, one entry per CDR3 protein. The sample records about 210,000 distinct CDR3 sequences, approximately 17% being singletons. This clonotype is termed medium-sized (0.01 to 0.1%). The sequenced sample consisted of blood. The receptor comes from a man aged 45-65 years with Graves' hyperthyroidism. This rearrangement joins TRBV12-3 or TRBV12-4 to TRBJ2-7, with D perhaps TRBD1 (6 bases). The DNA for the CDR3 is TGTGCCAGCAGCAATACAGGGTTCTCCTACGAGCAGTACTTC. Translated: CASSNTGFSYEQYF.